This T cell receptor beta chain came from a study of cytomegalovirus exposure and HLA in healthy donors. The junction had 9 bases not matched to a gene; V was cut back by 6 bases and J by 7 bases. Looked up from germline, CDR1 is MNHEY and CDR2 is SVGAGI. The length of the CDR3 is 15 residues. With 60 Vbeta and 13 Jbeta primers, the PCR was carried out. This table comes from immunoSEQ multiplex PCR, and its TCRdb copy is limited to in-frame clones, with some not included. The sample has roughly 200,000 clones, about three quarters seen once. The sequenced material came from PBMCs. This TCR derives from a woman in her sixties in good health and CMV-seropositive. V and J are TRBV6-5 and TRBJ2-2; 9 bases map to TRBD1. The CDR3 DNA sequence: TGTGCCAGCAGAGGGGACAGGGCGGGTGTCGGGGAGCTGTTTTTT. The encoded protein is CASRGDRAGVGELFF.